The clone carrying this T cell receptor beta chain was observed a few times. The antigen is unknown. This sample stems from a study of beta chain features in type 1 diabetes. Whole-study results and caveats: PCR might preferentially amplify shorter templates, equally in patients and controls. For cells with high TCR expression, cDNA sequencing could yield over-representation.

Of the isolated RNA, all was reverse transcribed, and so the sequenced material was expressed TCRB transcripts. Mean read depth for naive, central memory and regulatory T cell samples was 3 million to 4.5 million reads. Assay: immunoSEQ multiplex PCR; the TCRdb copy retains only in-frame clones and omits some. The table records 500,000 to 700,000 clones, roughly a sixth of them present only once. The CDR3 length is 16 residues. Looked up from germline, CDR1 is LGHNA and CDR2 is YNFKEQ. V trimming: 3 bases; J trimming: 6 bases; junction bases outside the gene matches: 11. This clonotype originated in a man aged 18-30 years in good health. The sample taken for sequencing was naive CD4+ T cells from blood. The rearrangement joins TRBV4-2 to TRBJ1-5, with TRBD1 matching 7 bases. The CDR3, as DNA: TGTGCCAGCAGCCAGGAGGGTCGACAGGGCGGTCAGCCCCAGCATTTT. This encodes CASSQEGRQGGQPQHF.